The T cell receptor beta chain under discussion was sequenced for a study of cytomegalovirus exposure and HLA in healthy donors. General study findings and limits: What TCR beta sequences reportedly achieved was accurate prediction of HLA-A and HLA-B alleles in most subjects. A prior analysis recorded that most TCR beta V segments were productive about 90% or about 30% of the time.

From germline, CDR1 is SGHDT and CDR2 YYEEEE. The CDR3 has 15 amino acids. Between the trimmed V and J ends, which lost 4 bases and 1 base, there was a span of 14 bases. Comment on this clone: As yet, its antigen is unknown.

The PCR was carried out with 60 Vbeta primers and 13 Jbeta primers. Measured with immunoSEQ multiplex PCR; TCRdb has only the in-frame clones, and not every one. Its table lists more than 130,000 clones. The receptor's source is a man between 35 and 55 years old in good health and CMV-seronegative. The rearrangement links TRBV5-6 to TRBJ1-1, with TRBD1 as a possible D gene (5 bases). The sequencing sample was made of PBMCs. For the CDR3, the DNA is TGTGCCAGCAGCCGAGGCGCAGGGCGGAACACTGAAGCTTTCTTT. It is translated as CASSRGAGRNTEAFF.